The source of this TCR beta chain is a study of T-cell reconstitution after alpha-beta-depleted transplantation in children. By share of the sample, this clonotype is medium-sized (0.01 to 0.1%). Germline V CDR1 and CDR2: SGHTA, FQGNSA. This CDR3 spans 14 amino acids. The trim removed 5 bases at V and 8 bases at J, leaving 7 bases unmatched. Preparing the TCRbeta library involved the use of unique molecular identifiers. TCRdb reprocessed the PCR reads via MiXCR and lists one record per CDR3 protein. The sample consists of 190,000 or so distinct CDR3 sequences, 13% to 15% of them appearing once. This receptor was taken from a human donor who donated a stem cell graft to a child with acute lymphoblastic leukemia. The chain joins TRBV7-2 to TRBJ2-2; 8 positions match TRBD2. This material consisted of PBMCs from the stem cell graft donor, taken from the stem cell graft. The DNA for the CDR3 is TGTGCCAGCAGCAGCGGGACTAGAGCTGGGGAGCTGTTTTTT. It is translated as CASSSGTRAGELFF.